This entry describes one T cell receptor beta chain. Some 32,000 T cell genomes, or 250 to 300 ng DNA, went into replicate PCRs of unsorted PBMC. Profiling relied on immunoSEQ multiplex PCR, and the TCRdb table lists in-frame clones only, not all of them. This sample has fewer than 500,000 clones, with about three quarters found just once. The CDR3 is 15 amino acids. Germline V gene lookup returns CDR1 SGHNT and CDR2 YENEEA. V trimming: 1 base; J trimming: 0 bases; junction bases outside the gene matches: 2. The sample belongs to a study of shared clonotypes between healthy human individuals. At the level of the study: Aged 18 to 49, the donors were a couple of women and a few men.

Each sample came from a Caucasian adult donor living in Nashville, Tennessee. Sample: PBMCs. The J gene is TRBJ2-5, the V gene TRBV11-3, with 7 bases aligning to TRBD2. The receptor was derived from a woman in her thirties or forties in good health. Some clones in this sample may be carry-over from other donors' samples. CDR3 sequence: CASSLGTRNQETQYF. DNA for the CDR3: TGTGCCAGCAGCTTAGGGACTAGAAACCAAGAGACCCAGTACTTC.